This T cell receptor beta chain was observed in a study of early T cells in non-severe SARS-CoV-2 infection. Study summary: Unsorted whole blood bulk RNA was sequenced, with unpaired chains.

Unique molecular identifiers were attached to individual cDNA molecules. Each CDR3 protein gets one entry after TCRdb re-called the 5' RACE reads with MiXCR. The sample holds around 89,000 distinct CDR3 sequences; about 14% are singletons and the top ten take around 0.58%. In the case of this clonotype: What it binds is not known.

This CDR3 contains 13 residues. Trimming pared 3 bases from V and 1 base from J, leaving 9 bases between. CDR1 and CDR2 (germline): SQVTM, ANQGSEA. Findings and limits, study-wide: The matching step, a VDJdb search, favored anti-spike CD8 responses and missed private and CD4 specificities.

The chain employs TRBV29-1 and TRBJ2-5; D possibly corresponds to TRBD2 (6 bases). This TCR derives from an adult who was a healthcare worker with PCR-confirmed SARS-CoV-2 infection or an uninfected control (not recorded which). The sequenced sample consisted of whole blood. The CDR3 sequence: CSVDSGSQETQYF. CDR3 sequence (DNA): TGCAGCGTTGATAGCGGCAGCCAAGAGACCCAGTACTTC.